The clone carrying this T cell receptor (beta chain) was picked up a small number of times. Its specificity is unknown. Libraries of TCR beta came from quantitative 5'-RACE with molecular barcodes. TCRdb used MiXCR to reprocess the 5' RACE reads, holding one entry per CDR3 protein. The sample lists about 220,000 distinct CDR3 sequences; 15% to 20% were seen once. The entry originates in a study of CD8 T cells in ankylosing spondylitis. Per germline, CDR1 DFQATT and CDR2 SNEGSKA (reference sequence). Deletions cut 7 bases from V and 2 bases from J, with 15 bases between. The CDR3 has 14 amino acids. General study findings and limits: Blood of patients with ankylosing spondylitis appeared to be characterized by a TCR beta motif of eight highly homologous variants. Enrichment of disease-linked clones was reportedly significant in matched ankylosing spondylitis synovial fluid. Disease-associated clones were CD8+ and fairly uncommon in peripheral blood.

The sequencing sample was made of blood, either unsorted or a sorted T cell fraction (not recorded which). The chain uses TRBV20-1 and TRBJ2-1; D ambiguous. This TCR was recovered from a male donor with ankylosing spondylitis. The chain's CDR3 is CSVRKQPPYNEQFF. DNA for the CDR3: TGCAGTGTCAGAAAGCAACCACCCTACAATGAGCAGTTCTTC.